This TCR beta chain was retrieved from a study of beta chain features in type 1 diabetes. Study results and caveats: At VDJ recombination sites, type 1 diabetes patients had fewer insertions and more deleted nucleotides. All four CD4+ subsets of Type 1 diabetes patients contained TCRB CDR3s that were moderately but significantly shorter.

Sorting gave populations that all exceeded 98% purity. This clone was observed a handful of times. Its antigen remains unidentified. Sequencing targeted expressed TCRB transcripts, as all isolated RNA had been reverse transcribed. Sequencing used immunoSEQ multiplex PCR; TCRdb keeps in-frame clones, though not all of them. In the table there are a few hundred thousand clones, over 8.5% of which are singletons. CDR3 length: 14 residues. Germline values: CDR1 SGHAT, CDR2 FQDESV (reference sequence). V was cut by 5 bases and J by 5 bases, with 15 bases left in between. The specimen sequenced was central memory CD4+ T cells from blood. This sequence originates from a man aged 25 to 40 with type 1 diabetes. The V gene is TRBV11-1, the J gene TRBJ2-5, with D perhaps assigned TRBD1 or TRBD2 (5 bases each). In DNA, the CDR3 is TGTGCCAGCAGCGGTGAGGGGTCGGGGGAGACCCAGTACTTC. Protein sequence: CASSGEGSGETQYF.